The clone carrying this T cell receptor (beta chain) was observed once. This sample stems from a study of blood T cells in healthy people across ages. Germline CDR1 and CDR2: SEHNR and FQNEAQ (reference sequence). The CDR3 loop spans 17 amino acids. V was clipped by 2 bases and J by 1 base; unmatched bases: 8. Primed by a sample-barcoded 5' primer and a J-beta primer mix, a second PCR proceeded for roughly 6 to 12 cycles. TCRdb called the 5' RACE reads again in MiXCR, with one record for every CDR3 protein. The table includes about 1.1 million distinct CDR3 sequences, roughly two fifths detected once. At least 6.5 million PBMCs were isolated per sample.

The specimen sequenced was blood. The chain couples TRBV7-9 to TRBJ2-7; 10 nucleotides line up with TRBD2. The sequence derives from a young man in good health. The CDR3: CASSLTTSGVTSYEQYF. In nucleotides, the CDR3 is TGTGCCAGCAGCTTAACAACTAGCGGGGTGACTTCCTACGAGCAGTACTTC.